This T cell receptor (beta chain) originates from a study of cytotoxic CD8 clonotypes in ibrutinib-treated CLL. Study at large: Across the patients, approximately 12 were relapsed/refractory, 15 treatment-naive and about 17 IGHV unmutated. Response sampling took place at median around 12 months of treatment, range 6 to 36. General study results and limits: Baseline clonality exceeded age-matched healthy donors and tracked circulating CD8+ T-cell counts.

This clone has only a few counts. Its specificity is unknown. Germline CDR1 is SGHDN and CDR2 is FVKESK. The CDR3 consists of 13 residues. Trimming removed 1 base from V and 5 bases from J, with 8 bases in between. TCRdb keeps only in-frame clones here, not all; method: immunoSEQ multiplex PCR. The table lists around 310,000 clones, roughly 85% of them singletons, with about 6.3% in the top ten. This TCR was recovered from a human donor with chronic lymphocytic leukemia. This chain connects TRBV14 to TRBJ1-2; D not resolved. The source was PBMCs, collected before ibrutinib treatment. In nucleotides, the CDR3 is TGTGCCAGCAGCCAAGTGTTTGGTTATGGCTACACCTTC. Protein: CASSQVFGYGYTF.